The source of this T cell receptor (beta chain) is a study of T-cell memory formation after mild COVID-19. Whole-study results and caveats: Clones contracting day 15 to 85 were balanced CD4/CD8; later expanders leaned CD4+.

The germline V gene has CDR1 KGHDR and CDR2 SFDVKD. Germline trimming cut 4 bases from V and 2 bases from J; bases unmatched to any gene: 8. The CDR3 totals 16 residues. Only a few counts were recorded for this clonotype. What it recognizes is unknown. Employing constant-segment primers, 5'RACE generated TCR alpha and TCR beta cDNA libraries bearing sample barcodes and UMIs. TCRdb processed the 5' RACE reads anew with MiXCR; each CDR3 protein has one entry. Of roughly 410,000 distinct CDR3 sequences listed, 24% were seen once; the top ten hold 8.5% to 9%. Sequenced sample: PBMCs or a T cell subset sorted from them (not recorded which). The clonotype originates from an adult woman who had mild COVID-19 (a few samples of this study predate the infection). Cell type and time point are not known. This chain links TRBV24-1 with TRBJ2-3; TRBD1 matches 7 bases. The CDR3 region is CATSDGTAASTDTQYF. CDR3 sequence (DNA): TGTGCCACCAGTGACGGGACAGCGGCCTCCACAGATACGCAGTATTTT.